These T cell receptor beta chains were read from a single sample in a study of naive and memory T cell subsets. TCRdb fed the UMI-ligation and nested PCR reads into MiXCR, producing one record per CDR3 protein. This sample has about 34,000 distinct CDR3 sequences, with approximately 18% found just once. What was sequenced was effector memory CD4+ T cells from blood. Receptors originate from a human donor in good health. The CDR3 runs from the conserved cysteine through the conserved F or W. A D gene is named only where the DNA matches it firmly. A clone size is listed for some rows: how often the clone was seen (once, few, many), or a class if it is expanded.

v_gene,d_gene,abundance,j_gene,len,CDR3nt,CDR3aa
TRBV20-1,TRBD1,few,TRBJ2-3,14,TGCAGTGCAGAAGACAGGGGCTACACAGATACGCAGTATTTT,CSAEDRGYTDTQYF
TRBV6-5,.,few,TRBJ1-4,15,TGTGCCAGCAGTTACTCGTTTGTGAGTCTTGAAAAACTGTTTTTT,CASSYSFVSLEKLFF
TRBV2,TRBD1,.,TRBJ2-1,11,TGTGCCGGGGGACAGTACAATGAGCAGTTCTTC,CAGGQYNEQFF
TRBV7-2,TRBD1,once,TRBJ1-2,14,TGTGCCAGCTCATTGATGCAGGGGGAATATGGCTACACCTTC,CASSLMQGEYGYTF
TRBV12-3/TRBV12-4,.,few,TRBJ2-2,11,TGTGCCAGCAGTTTGTACGGGGAGCTGTTTTTT,CASSLYGELFF
TRBV19,.,many,TRBJ1-5,14,TGTGCCAGTACTGCGGGGTTGGGATATCAGCCCCAGCATTTT,CASTAGLGYQPQHF
TRBV5-1,TRBD1,medium-sized,TRBJ1-1,16,TGCGCCAGCAGTCGGACAGGGTCCTTCATGAACACTGAAGCTTTCTTT,CASSRTGSFMNTEAFF
TRBV5-1,TRBD1,many,TRBJ1-2,16,TGCGCCAGCAGACCCGGACAGGGGGCCATAGACTATGGCTACACCTTC,CASRPGQGAIDYGYTF
TRBV24-1,.,many,TRBJ2-1,12,TGTGCCACCAGTGATCCCGACGATGAGCAGTTCTTC,CATSDPDDEQFF
TRBV20-1,.,few,TRBJ2-3,14,TGCAGTGCTAGAGGATCATCGCTCACAGATACGCAGTATTTT,CSARGSSLTDTQYF
TRBV30,.,.,TRBJ2-5,12,TGTGCCTCCCTGGGGGGCGGAGAGACCCAGTACTTC,CASLGGGETQYF
TRBV24-1,.,many,TRBJ2-1,17,TGTGCCACCAGTGACTCCGATGCGGGTCGGTCCTACAATGAGCAGTTCTTC,CATSDSDAGRSYNEQFF
TRBV25-1,TRBD1,few,TRBJ2-7,14,TGTGCCAGCAGGATGACAGGGGGGACCTACGAGCAGTACTTC,CASRMTGGTYEQYF
TRBV12-3/TRBV12-4,.,few,TRBJ2-7,15,TGTGCCAGCAGTCCCCCGAGACAGCGGTTCAACGAGCAGTACTTC,CASSPPRQRFNEQYF
TRBV7-9,TRBD1,few,TRBJ1-1,13,TGTGCCAGCAGACCAGGACAGGGGCATGAAGCTTTCTTT,CASRPGQGHEAFF
TRBV7-2,TRBD1,few,TRBJ2-2,14,TGTGCCAGTGATACAGGGGGGTCTGCCGGGGAGCTGTTTTTT,CASDTGGSAGELFF
TRBV7-9,.,.,TRBJ2-1,15,TGTGCCAGCAGCTTAGGGACACAATCCTACAATGAGCAGTTCTTC,CASSLGTQSYNEQFF
TRBV14,.,.,TRBJ1-1,15,TGTGCCAGCAGCCTTGAACTTGGAGCGAACACTGAAGCTTTCTTT,CASSLELGANTEAFF
TRBV9,.,.,TRBJ1-1,14,TGTGCCAGCAGCCCAAGGCCCCGACCGACTGAAGCTTTCTTT,CASSPRPRPTEAFF
TRBV28,.,.,TRBJ2-2,15,TGTGCCAGCAGTTTATCGGCATACAACACCGGGGAGCTGTTTTTT,CASSLSAYNTGELFF
TRBV5-4,TRBD2,few,TRBJ2-3,14,TGTGCCAGCACCGGAGCGGGAGGTCAGGATACGCAGTATTTT,CASTGAGGQDTQYF
TRBV6-5,TRBD2,.,TRBJ2-5,16,TGTGCCAGCAGTTACTCGAAGGGACTAGGTTCAGAGACCCAGTACTTC,CASSYSKGLGSETQYF
TRBV4-1,.,.,TRBJ2-1,14,TGCGCCAGGCCGGTAAGGACAGACTACAATGAGCAGTTCTTC,CARPVRTDYNEQFF
TRBV14,TRBD1,.,TRBJ1-2,19,TGTGCCAGCAGCCAATCCTTACAACAGGGGATACTTTCTAACTATGGCTACACCTTC,CASSQSLQQGILSNYGYTF
TRBV28,.,many,TRBJ2-6,18,TGTGCCAGCAGTTCCGTTGGACGGCCTCTCTCTGGGGCCAACGTCCTGACTTTC,CASSSVGRPLSGANVLTF
TRBV3-1,TRBD2,few,TRBJ2-7,14,TGTGCCAGCAGCTATCTAGCGGGGTCCTACGAGCAGTACTTC,CASSYLAGSYEQYF
TRBV6-2/TRBV6-3,.,many,TRBJ1-2,15,TGTGCCAGCAGATTAACGTTGGGGACGGTCTATGGCTACACCTTC,CASRLTLGTVYGYTF
TRBV20-1,.,few,TRBJ2-7,13,TGCAGTGCTAGAGAGGGGAAGCCCTACGAGCAGTACTTC,CSAREGKPYEQYF
TRBV7-9,.,many,TRBJ1-5,15,TGTGCCAGCAGCTTAGCAGGCGATAGCAATCAGCCCCAGCATTTT,CASSLAGDSNQPQHF
TRBV6-1,.,many,TRBJ1-2,13,TGTGCCAGCAGGAAGACAGCTAACTATGGCTACACCTTC,CASRKTANYGYTF
TRBV6-1,TRBD2,few,TRBJ2-3,14,TGTGCCAGCAGTAGTGGGGGGGATCAAGATACGCAGTATTTT,CASSSGGDQDTQYF
TRBV7-3,TRBD2,.,TRBJ2-1,15,TGTGCCAGCAACCAAAGGGCGGGAGGGATCAATGAGCAGTTCTTC,CASNQRAGGINEQFF
TRBV6-1,TRBD2,many,TRBJ2-5,18,TGTGCCAGCAGTGAATCCCTAGCGGGAGGGCCCAACCAAGAGACCCAGTACTTC,CASSESLAGGPNQETQYF
TRBV29-1,.,once,TRBJ2-1,17,TGCAGCGTTGAAAGGGGATACGCGGGCCTTGAAGGCAATGAGCAGTTCTTC,CSVERGYAGLEGNEQFF
TRBV13,.,many,TRBJ1-1,16,TGTGCCAGCAGCTGGGGAGGGGCCGCCACGAACACTGAAGCTTTCTTT,CASSWGGAATNTEAFF
TRBV28,.,.,TRBJ1-2,14,TGTGCCAGCAGTTTATGGGGCAGCGACTATGGCTACACCTTC,CASSLWGSDYGYTF
TRBV6-1,.,many,TRBJ1-1,14,TGTGCCAGCAGTGACTACACAACGAACACTGAAGCTTTCTTT,CASSDYTTNTEAFF
TRBV9,TRBD1,medium-sized,TRBJ1-6,15,TGTGCCAGCAGCGCCGGGGACAGAGAATCCTCACCCCTCCACTTT,CASSAGDRESSPLHF
TRBV7-2,TRBD2,few,TRBJ2-3,14,TGTGCCAGCAGCTTAGGACTAGCCACAGATACGCAGTATTTT,CASSLGLATDTQYF
TRBV20-1,.,many,TRBJ2-1,11,TGCAGTGCTAGCCCGATGAATGAGCAGTTCTTC,CSASPMNEQFF
TRBV6-5,TRBD2,few,TRBJ2-1,12,TGTGCCAGCAAACTAGCGGGAGGTGAGCAGTTCTTC,CASKLAGGEQFF
TRBV20-1,.,few,TRBJ1-6,16,TGCAGTGCTTCCCCCAGCGGGCAGATCTATAATTCACCCCTCCACTTT,CSASPSGQIYNSPLHF
TRBV19,.,few,TRBJ1-5,15,TGTGCCAGTAACACCTTTCAGGGGAGCAATCAGCCCCAGCATTTT,CASNTFQGSNQPQHF
TRBV29-1,.,few,TRBJ1-5,12,TGCAGCGTTGGGGACAGCAATCAGCCCCAGCATTTT,CSVGDSNQPQHF
TRBV27,.,many,TRBJ1-2,13,TGTGCCAGCAGTTCCAGGGGTTTCTATGGCTACACCTTC,CASSSRGFYGYTF
TRBV30,.,many,TRBJ1-1,13,TGTGCCTGGAGTAACGGGGGGAACACTGAAGCTTTCTTT,CAWSNGGNTEAFF
TRBV7-2,.,many,TRBJ2-4,13,TGTGCCAGCAGCGAAGGGACCCCTATAGTTCAGTACTTC,CASSEGTPIVQYF
TRBV15,.,few,TRBJ2-1,17,TGTGCCACCAGCAGAGATACGGCAAAGGGTTTTGTCAATGAGCAGTTCTTC,CATSRDTAKGFVNEQFF
TRBV7-8,.,.,TRBJ2-5,13,TGTGCCAGCAGCTATCAACCCCAAGAGACCCAGTACTTC,CASSYQPQETQYF
TRBV9,TRBD1,.,TRBJ2-5,18,TGTGCCAGCAGCGTAGATTTGAGCCGGGACAGTTACCAAGAGACCCAGTACTTC,CASSVDLSRDSYQETQYF
TRBV29-1,TRBD2,.,TRBJ2-5,14,TGCAGCGTTGTTGGGGGACTAGTTACGGAGACCCAGTACTTC,CSVVGGLVTETQYF
TRBV20-1,.,.,TRBJ2-7,14,TGCAGTGCTGCCCCCCCCAAGGGAGCCTACGAGCAGTACTTC,CSAAPPKGAYEQYF
TRBV28,.,few,TRBJ2-3,14,TGTGCCAGCAGTGCCCCTTCTTGGTCGGATACGCAGTATTTT,CASSAPSWSDTQYF
TRBV7-2,.,few,TRBJ2-2,14,TGTGCCAGCAGTAAAAGTGGGGGGCCCGGGGAGCTGTTTTTT,CASSKSGGPGELFF